This T cell receptor beta chain was retrieved from a study of neurological immune-mediated disorders. Via MiXCR, TCRdb re-called the 5' RACE reads, giving one row per CDR3 protein. The profile shows around 55,000 distinct CDR3 sequences, over 3.5% of them singletons. Germline V gene lookup returns CDR1 SNHLY and CDR2 FYNNEI. The CDR3 is made up of 14 amino acids. Trimming pared 0 bases from V and 6 bases from J, leaving 10 bases between. This clonotype was counted many times. The sequence was obtained from a woman aged 40 to 55 with multiple sclerosis. The V gene is TRBV2, the J gene TRBJ2-3; the D is unclear. The specimen sequenced was CD4+ T cells from blood. The CDR3 DNA follows: TGTGCCAGCAGTGAAGCGCTTAGAGAGGATACGCAGTATTTT. Protein product: CASSEALREDTQYF.